This entry features one TCR beta chain sequence. Per germline, CDR1 MGHRA and CDR2 YSYEKL. V was cut by 0 bases and J by 3 bases, with 8 bases left in between. The CDR3 runs to 15 residues. This sample stems from a study of blood T cell repertoires in COVID-19. Study background: Acute and convalescent COVID-19 specimens originated in the United States, Italy and Spain. The analysed material was cDNA or gDNA that came from T cells, B-cell-depleted T cells, or PBMCs.

Per the authors' pipeline: Reference gene primer amplification gave estimated nucleated cell counts. Data came from immunoSEQ multiplex PCR; TCRdb stores just in-frame clones and leaves some out. The DNA gave D and trimming, while V, J and clone size come from that table. Found here are 200,000 to 300,000 clones, approximately 91% of them singletons; the top ten hold around 0.86%. This sequence joins TRBV4-1 and TRBJ2-2, with D hard to call. Sequenced: peripheral blood. This receptor was identified in a man aged 25-40 years with COVID-19, enrolled during active disease. CDR3 nucleotide sequence: TGCGCCAGCAGCCAAGAGGCAACAGACACCGGGGAGCTGTTTTTT. Protein sequence: CASSQEATDTGELFF.